These 5 T cell receptor beta chains were all obtained from the same sample, sequenced in a study of T cells in Graves' hyperthyroidism and ophthalmopathy. Amplification yielded TCR beta CDR3 regions, with RNA transcripts as the source. HTBI primers drove first-round RT-PCR of the TCR CDR3. TCRdb re-called the multiplex PCR reads through MiXCR, storing one row per CDR3 protein. The repertoire holds hundreds of thousands of distinct CDR3 sequences, with about 14% as singletons. Sequencing used blood. The receptors shown here come from a woman aged 50 to 65 with Graves' ophthalmopathy.

This clonotype was seen many times. The chain has TRBV27 and TRBJ2-3, with D uncertain. This CDR3 region has 14 residues. V gave up 5 bases and J gave up 1 base, with 10 bases separating them. CDR1 is MNHEY, CDR2 SMNVEV, per germline (reference sequence). The CDR3 DNA sequence: TGTGCCAGCAGTCCCACGTGGGGCACAGATACGCAGTATTTT. It codes for CASSPTWGTDTQYF.

This clonotype was counted many times. The chain joins TRBV28 to TRBJ2-2, with D unclear. V was cut by 2 bases and J by 4 bases, with 14 bases left in between. Per the germline V gene, CDR1 is MDHEN and CDR2 is SYDVKM. The CDR3 extends over 16 amino acids. The CDR3 loop is CASSLNSVWGTGELFF. In DNA, the CDR3 is TGTGCCAGCAGTTTAAATTCCGTATGGGGCACCGGGGAGCTGTTTTTT.

This clonotype came up a few times. DNA for the CDR3: TGTGGCTCTAAGGGGGAAAGGGCTAACTATGGCTACACCTTC. Encoded protein: CGSKGERANYGYTF. The chain couples TRBV6-1 to TRBJ1-2; D might be TRBD1 (6 bases). The CDR3 consists of 14 residues. Germline CDR1 is MNHNS and CDR2 is SASEGT.

In this sample, this clonotype turned up many times. V gene TRBV7-8 combines with J gene TRBJ2-5, with TRBD2 matching 8 bases. Losses at the gene ends were 1 base for V and 2 bases for J; bases not matched to a gene: 6. There are 16 residues in the CDR3. Germline-derived CDR1 and CDR2 are SGHVS and FQNEAQ. The CDR3 sequence: CASSLVGGRRQETQYF. The CDR3 coding sequence is TGTGCCAGCAGCTTAGTGGGCGGGAGGAGACAAGAGACCCAGTACTTC. Using reference TRBV7-8 and TRBJ2-5 for the parts outside the CDR3, the full variable domain is GAGVSQSPRYKVAKRGQDVALRCDPISGHVSLFWYQQALGQGPEFLTYFQNEAQLDKSGLPSDRFFAERPEGSVSTLKIQRTQQEDSAVYLCASSLVGGRRQETQYFGPGTRLLVL.

This clonotype appeared many times. The rearrangement uses TRBV20-1 and TRBJ1-5; no clear D. Trimming stripped 5 bases from V and 5 bases from J, with 19 bases between. The CDR3 is 15 residues long. Germline V CDR1 and CDR2: DFQATT, SNEGSKA (reference sequence). DNA for the CDR3: TGCAGTGCTTCCACTATGGGAGGGTTCGATCAGCCCCAGCATTTT. As protein: CSASTMGGFDQPQHF.